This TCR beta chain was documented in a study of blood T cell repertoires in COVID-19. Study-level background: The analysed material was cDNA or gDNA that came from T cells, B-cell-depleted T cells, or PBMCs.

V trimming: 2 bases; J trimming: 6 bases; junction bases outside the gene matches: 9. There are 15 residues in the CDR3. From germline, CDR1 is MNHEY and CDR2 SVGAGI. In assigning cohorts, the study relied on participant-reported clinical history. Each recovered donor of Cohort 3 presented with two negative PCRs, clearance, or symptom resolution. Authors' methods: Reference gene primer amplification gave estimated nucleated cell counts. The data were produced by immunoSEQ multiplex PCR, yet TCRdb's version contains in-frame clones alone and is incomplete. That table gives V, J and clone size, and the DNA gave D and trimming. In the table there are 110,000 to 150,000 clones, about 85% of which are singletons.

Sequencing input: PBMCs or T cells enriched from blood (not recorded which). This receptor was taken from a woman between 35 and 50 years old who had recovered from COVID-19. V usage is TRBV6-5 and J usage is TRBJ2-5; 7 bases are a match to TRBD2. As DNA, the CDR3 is TGTGCCAGCAGTTACGCCGTGGCGGGGGATAAGACCCAGTACTTC. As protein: CASSYAVAGDKTQYF.